This T cell receptor (beta chain) was retrieved from a study of T cell responses to AZD1222 COVID-19 vaccine. Study-level findings and limits: Increased Spike-specific TCR breadth and depth were observed after two AZD1222 doses. Only after the peak T cell response were repertoires sampled. Donors skewed white British and female; clonal diversity was possibly underestimated.

The V gene's germline CDR1 is SGHAT and CDR2 FQNNGV. This CDR3 is 15 amino acids long. Trimming cost V 1 base and J 2 bases, with 9 bases left between them. The method was immunoSEQ multiplex PCR; TCRdb's version includes in-frame clones alone and lacks a portion of them. The data hold 150,000 or so clones, with over 80% observed a single time. Notes on this clone: Its antigen is unknown.

The sample was peripheral blood, taken 28 days after the second dose of the MenACWY control vaccine. The receptor's source is an adult who received the MenACWY meningococcal vaccine as a control. The chain joins TRBV11-2 to TRBJ1-3; TRBD1 might be the D (5 bases). The CDR3 DNA follows: TGTGCCAGCAGCTTAGGGGGGATGACTGGAAACACCATATATTTT. Translation: CASSLGGMTGNTIYF.